The present entry profiles one T cell receptor (beta chain) with its context. This sample stems from a study of CD8 T cells in Susac syndrome. Reverse transcription of roughly 0.5 to 1 ug RNA was carried out with random hexamers. TCRdb re-analysed the immunoSEQ multiplex PCR reads in MiXCR, keeping a single row per CDR3 protein. In the table there are about 200,000 distinct CDR3 sequences, roughly nine tenths of which are singletons. The clonotype comes from a human donor with Susac syndrome. The sample taken for sequencing was CD4+ T cells from PBMCs.

The CDR3 DNA is TGTGCCACCAGTGATTCCGATACTAGCGGGAAAACAGATACGCAGTATTTT. Encoded protein: CATSDSDTSGKTDTQYF. The chain joins TRBV24-1 to TRBJ2-3; 10 bases match TRBD2. Trimming removed 2 bases from V and 3 bases from J; junction bases left unmatched: 7. The germline V gene encodes CDR1 KGHDR and CDR2 SFDVKD. The CDR3 loop spans 17 amino acids.